The entry that follows covers one TCR beta chain sequence. The data originate from a study of blood T cell repertoires in COVID-19. The authors' processing: It was from reference gene primer amplification that nucleated cell counts were estimated. Measured with immunoSEQ multiplex PCR; TCRdb has only the in-frame clones, and not every one. V and J calls and clone size are as listed in that table; D and trimming were resolved from the DNA. The sample lists about 190,000 clones; around 85% were seen once. From germline, CDR1 is SNHLY and CDR2 FYNNEI. This CDR3 is 13 amino acids long. V lost 4 bases and J 5 bases, leaving 11 bases between the germline ends.

The sequence came from a woman aged 50 to 65 with acute or convalescent COVID-19. Sequencing input: peripheral blood. The rearrangement joins TRBV2 to TRBJ1-2; weak D call: TRBD1 (5 bases). CDR3 amino acids: CASSGQLFYGYTF. The CDR3 DNA reads as TGTGCCAGCAGTGGACAGTTATTTTATGGCTACACCTTC.